These T cell receptor beta chains were read from a single sample in a study of T-cell memory formation after mild COVID-19. TCRdb itself ran the 5' RACE reads through MiXCR, one entry per CDR3 protein. The table lists some 300,000 distinct CDR3 sequences, roughly 21% of them singletons, with around a fifth in the top ten. Sequenced material: PBMCs or a T cell subset sorted from them (not recorded which). These receptors were obtained from a man aged 18-30 years who had mild COVID-19 (a few samples of this study predate the infection). Cell type and time point are not known. Both conserved end residues are part of each CDR3. The order of the fields is clone size, V gene, D gene, J gene, CDR3 protein, CDR3 DNA. A D gene is named only where the DNA matches it firmly. Clone size is shown for a subset of rows, as once, few, many or a class of expanded clone.

>few|TRBV7-9|.|TRBJ2-7
CASSLAGEQYF
TGTGCCAGCAGCTTAGCGGGGGAGCAGTACTTC
>few|TRBV6-6|.|TRBJ2-7
CASSYSGGQYF
TGTGCCAGCAGTTACTCGGGTGGGCAGTACTTC
>.|TRBV20-1|.|TRBJ2-7
CSASDRRGPPYEQYF
TGCAGTGCTAGCGATCGGCGGGGGCCCCCCTACGAGCAGTACTTC
>.|TRBV7-9|.|TRBJ2-1
CASSDYREGFF
TGTGCCAGCAGCGACTACAGGGAGGGGTTCTTC
>few|TRBV12-5|.|TRBJ2-3
CASGLGGLPPDTQYF
TGTGCTAGTGGTTTGGGCGGACTTCCCCCAGATACGCAGTATTTT
>few|TRBV20-1|.|TRBJ1-2
CSAIDRDLGARPF
TGCAGTGCTATCGACCGAGATTTAGGGGCTAGGCCCTTC
>few|TRBV5-1|.|TRBJ2-7
CASSYQDSSYEQYF
TGCGCCAGCAGCTACCAGGACAGCAGCTACGAGCAGTACTTC
>.|TRBV15|.|TRBJ2-7
CATSRERGSPYEQYF
TGTGCCACCAGCAGAGAACGCGGCTCCCCCTACGAGCAGTACTTC
>.|TRBV5-4|TRBD2|TRBJ2-1
CASGGGSSGNEQFF
TGTGCCAGCGGCGGGGGGTCCTCCGGCAATGAGCAGTTCTTC
>few|TRBV9|.|TRBJ2-1
CASSVDGGGNEQFF
TGTGCCAGCAGCGTAGACGGGGGTGGCAATGAGCAGTTCTTC
>.|TRBV9|.|TRBJ2-1
CASSVVLASRNEQFF
TGTGCCAGCAGCGTAGTGTTAGCGTCAAGGAATGAGCAGTTCTTC
>few|TRBV24-1|.|TRBJ1-4
CATWVGGNEKLFF
TGTGCCACCTGGGTAGGTGGTAATGAAAAACTGTTTTTT
>few|TRBV10-3|.|TRBJ2-7
CAISEGWGDEQYF
TGTGCCATCAGTGAGGGTTGGGGGGACGAGCAGTACTTC
>.|TRBV20-1|.|TRBJ1-1
CSARDVSALTAFF
TGCAGTGCTAGAGATGTGTCCGCCCTTACCGCTTTCTTT
>.|TRBV20-1|TRBD2|TRBJ2-1
CSAPHPASGGNEQFF
TGCAGTGCTCCCCACCCGGCTAGCGGGGGGAATGAGCAGTTCTTC
>few|TRBV10-3|TRBD2|TRBJ2-7
CAISESGLAYEQYF
TGTGCCATCAGTGAGTCGGGACTAGCCTACGAGCAGTACTTC
>.|TRBV3-1|.|TRBJ1-5
CASSQILGRNQPQHF
TGTGCCAGCAGCCAAATTCTCGGCCGCAATCAGCCCCAGCATTTT
>.|TRBV6-5|.|TRBJ2-3
CASSYSAGGDTQYF
TGTGCCAGCAGTTACTCGGCAGGTGGAGATACGCAGTATTTT
>few|TRBV4-1|.|TRBJ2-5
CASSQEFSGREETQYF
TGCGCCAGCAGCCAAGAATTTTCGGGCAGGGAGGAGACCCAGTACTTC
>few|TRBV7-9|TRBD1|TRBJ1-4
CASSSKPGQQATNEKLFF
TGTGCCAGCAGCTCAAAACCGGGACAGCAAGCAACTAATGAAAAACTGTTTTTT
>.|TRBV7-9|.|TRBJ2-1
CASSSPLTGSYNEQFF
TGTGCCAGCAGCTCCCCATTGACAGGATCCTACAATGAGCAGTTCTTC
>.|TRBV12-3/TRBV12-4|.|TRBJ1-2
CASSLSRRDHGYTF
TGTGCCAGCAGTTTAAGTCGCAGGGATCATGGCTACACCTTC
>many|TRBV12-3/TRBV12-4|TRBD2|TRBJ2-3
CASSSPIAGDTDTQYF
TGTGCCAGCAGCTCCCCCATAGCGGGGGACACAGATACGCAGTATTTT
>.|TRBV29-1|.|TRBJ2-1
CSVEGVSSISYNEQFF
TGCAGCGTTGAAGGGGTGAGCAGTATCTCCTACAATGAGCAGTTCTTC
>.|TRBV24-1|.|TRBJ2-5
CATRDGDRETQYF
TGTGCCACCAGGGACGGAGACAGGGAGACCCAGTACTTC
>few|TRBV29-1|.|TRBJ2-5
CSVEVEGPGETQYF
TGCAGCGTTGAAGTTGAGGGCCCCGGCGAGACCCAGTACTTC
>.|TRBV20-1|TRBD1|TRBJ2-7
CSVYTTGTGGYEQYF
TGCAGTGTTTACACTACCGGGACAGGGGGCTACGAGCAGTACTTC
>.|TRBV12-3/TRBV12-4|TRBD2|TRBJ2-1
CASSTDLLAGPTYNEQFF
TGTGCCAGCAGCACGGACCTTCTAGCGGGGCCCACCTACAATGAGCAGTTCTTC
>few|TRBV4-3|.|TRBJ1-2
CASTLRGSYYGYTF
TGCGCCAGCACCCTGAGGGGAAGCTACTATGGCTACACCTTC
>few|TRBV28|.|TRBJ2-2
CASSLLEGAFTGELFF
TGTGCCAGCAGTTTACTGGAGGGGGCATTCACCGGGGAGCTGTTTTTT
>.|TRBV7-2|.|TRBJ1-3
CASSPGSLSGNTIYF
TGTGCCAGCAGCCCCGGAAGCCTCTCTGGAAACACCATATATTTT
>few|TRBV20-1|.|TRBJ2-5
CSARDRLPGTQYF
TGCAGTGCTAGAGATCGACTCCCAGGGACCCAGTACTTC
>.|TRBV11-2|TRBD2|TRBJ2-3
CASSSLVSSGGKDTQYF
TGTGCCAGCAGCTCGCTAGTTAGTAGCGGGGGGAAAGATACGCAGTATTTT
>few|TRBV7-2|.|TRBJ1-5
CASSLSGTPAGQPQHF
TGTGCCAGCAGCTTGTCCGGGACCCCCGCGGGTCAGCCCCAGCATTTT
>.|TRBV7-2|.|TRBJ1-6
CASSLTFNSPLHF
TGTGCCAGCAGCCTTACCTTTAATTCACCCCTCCACTTT
>few|TRBV10-3|.|TRBJ1-1
CAISESASLNTEAFF
TGTGCCATCAGTGAGTCTGCCAGCTTGAACACTGAAGCTTTCTTT
>.|TRBV24-1|.|TRBJ2-3
CATSDDRGSDTQYF
TGTGCCACCAGTGATGATCGAGGTTCAGATACGCAGTATTTT
>few|TRBV27|.|TRBJ2-7
CASRPQGSLDHEQYF
TGTGCCAGCCGACCGCAGGGGAGCCTGGACCACGAGCAGTACTTC
>few|TRBV20-1|.|TRBJ2-7
CSASQIHHNEQYF
TGCAGTGCTAGCCAGATCCATCACAACGAGCAGTACTTC
>few|TRBV4-3|.|TRBJ2-1
CASSQDRVNEQFF
TGCGCCAGCAGCCAAGATCGTGTCAATGAGCAGTTCTTC
>.|TRBV18|.|TRBJ1-6
CASSPGGKDSPLHF
TGTGCCAGCTCACCAGGGGGGAAGGATTCACCCCTCCACTTT
>few|TRBV7-2|.|TRBJ1-4
CASSLNEGEKLFF
TGTGCCAGCAGCTTAAATGAGGGGGAAAAACTGTTTTTT
>.|TRBV11-2|.|TRBJ1-1
CASTQRRVGRGVPSLNTEAFF
TGTGCCAGCACCCAAAGGAGGGTCGGCAGGGGTGTCCCCTCGTTGAACACTGAAGCTTTCTTT
>.|TRBV15|TRBD1|TRBJ1-2
CATSSGGFYGYTF
TGTGCCACCAGCTCAGGGGGTTTCTATGGCTACACCTTC